Listed below are T cell receptor beta chains from one sample, sequenced in a study of control samples from healthy donors and cancer patients. TCRdb keeps only in-frame clones here, not all; method: immunoSEQ multiplex PCR. In the table there are around 160,000 clones, approximately 93% of which are singletons. The sample comprised blood. The source is a man aged 18 to 29 in good health. Both conserved end residues are part of each CDR3. Fields, in order: clone size, J gene, V gene, D gene, CDR3 DNA, CDR3 protein. A D gene is named only where the DNA matches it firmly. Not all rows give a size; the values are once, few, many and, for expanded clones, a class.

-	TRBJ1-2	TRBV4-1	TRBD1	TGCGCCAGCAGCCATTTACCGGGACAGGGAAATGGCTACACCTTC	CASSHLPGQGNGYTF
-	TRBJ1-1	TRBV6-5	-	TGTGCCAGCAGTTACAGGGGGAACACTGAAGCTTTCTTT	CASSYRGNTEAFF
-	TRBJ2-7	TRBV7-9	-	TGTGCCAGCAGCTACTCTAGCGCGGCCTACGAGCAGTACTTC	CASSYSSAAYEQYF
once	TRBJ2-7	TRBV2	TRBD1	TGTGCCTTCCAAGACAGGGGCACCTACGAGCAGTACTTC	CAFQDRGTYEQYF
once	TRBJ1-3	TRBV11-2	-	TGTGCCAGCAGCTTTGGACCCTCTGGAAACACCATATATTTT	CASSFGPSGNTIYF
-	TRBJ1-4	TRBV5-6	-	TGTGCCAGCAGCTTGGTCGCAGGGATGAATGAAAAACTGTTTTTT	CASSLVAGMNEKLFF
-	TRBJ1-2	TRBV7-2	-	TGTGCCAGCAGCCTGACGGAACCTAACTATGGCTACACCTTC	CASSLTEPNYGYTF
once	TRBJ1-1	TRBV13	-	TGTGCCAGCACCCAGCTGGGTACTGAAGCTTTCTTT	CASTQLGTEAFF
-	TRBJ1-2	TRBV9	TRBD1	TGTGCCAGCAGCCCCCGCCGGACAGGTTTTAACTATGGCTACACCTTC	CASSPRRTGFNYGYTF
-	TRBJ2-7	TRBV30	-	TGTGCCTGGAGTGCAACCTTGACAGGCACCTACGAGCAGTACTTC	CAWSATLTGTYEQYF
-	TRBJ2-3	TRBV12-3/TRBV12-4	-	TGTGCCAGCAGTTCAAATACGCAGTATTTT	CASSSNTQYF
-	TRBJ2-5	TRBV6-6	-	TGTGCCAGCAGTCCTAGGGGGTTTTTGTTTTTGACCCAAGAGACCCAGTACTTC	CASSPRGFLFLTQETQYF
-	TRBJ1-1	TRBV6-5	-	TGTGCCAGCAGTTTTACGAACACTGAAGCTTTCTTT	CASSFTNTEAFF
-	TRBJ2-7	TRBV9	-	TGTGCCAGCAGCGTAGACAGCGGCTACGAGCAGTACTTC	CASSVDSGYEQYF
-	TRBJ2-1	TRBV5-1	-	TGCGCCAGCAGCTTCCTACAGCGGGCGCCCAATGAGCAGTTCTTC	CASSFLQRAPNEQFF
-	TRBJ2-7	TRBV11-2	TRBD1	TGTGCCAGCAGATCTGGACAGGGGGCTCTCTACGAGCAGTACTTC	CASRSGQGALYEQYF
-	TRBJ1-1	TRBV6-5	-	TGTGCCAGCAGCCAGACGAACACTGAAGCTTTCTTT	CASSQTNTEAFF
-	TRBJ1-2	TRBV18	-	TGTGCCAGCTCCCTCACTGCAGGGGAAGACGGCTACACCTTC	CASSLTAGEDGYTF
-	TRBJ1-1	TRBV27	-	TGTGCCAGCAGTTTATTAGGGGGGAACACTGAAGCTTTCTTT	CASSLLGGNTEAFF
-	TRBJ1-5	TRBV28	-	TGTGCCAGCAGCCAAAGACGGGGAGTAGGGCAGCCCCAGCATTTT	CASSQRRGVGQPQHF
-	TRBJ1-2	TRBV7-8	-	TGTGCCAGCAGCCACCGAGGGGGAGCGGATGGCTACACCTTC	CASSHRGGADGYTF